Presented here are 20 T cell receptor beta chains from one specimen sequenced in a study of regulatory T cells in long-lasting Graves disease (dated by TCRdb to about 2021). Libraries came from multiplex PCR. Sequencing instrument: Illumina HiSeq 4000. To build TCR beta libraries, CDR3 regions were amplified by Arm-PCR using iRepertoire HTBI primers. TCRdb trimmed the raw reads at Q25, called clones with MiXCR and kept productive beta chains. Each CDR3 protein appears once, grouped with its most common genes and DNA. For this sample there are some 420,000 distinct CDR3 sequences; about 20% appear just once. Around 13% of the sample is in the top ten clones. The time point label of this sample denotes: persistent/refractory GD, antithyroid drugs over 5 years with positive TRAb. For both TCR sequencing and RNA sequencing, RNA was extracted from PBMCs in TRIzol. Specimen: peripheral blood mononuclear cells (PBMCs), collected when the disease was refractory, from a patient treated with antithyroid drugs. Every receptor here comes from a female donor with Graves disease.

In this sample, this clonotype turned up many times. The chain's CDR3 is CASSFQGMRWEKLFF. The DNA for the CDR3 is TGTGCCAGCAGTTTTCAGGGGATGAGGTGGGAAAAACTGTTTTTT. The V and J genes are TRBV12-3 or TRBV12-4 and TRBJ1-4, with D maybe TRBD1 (6 bases). Trimming pared 3 bases from V and 8 bases from J, leaving 16 bases between. The length of the CDR3 is 15 residues.

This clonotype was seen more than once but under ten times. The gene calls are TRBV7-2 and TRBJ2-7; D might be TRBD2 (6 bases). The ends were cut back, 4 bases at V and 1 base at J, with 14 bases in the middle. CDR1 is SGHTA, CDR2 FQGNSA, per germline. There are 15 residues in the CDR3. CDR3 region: CASSSSGLQSYEQYF. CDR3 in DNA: TGTGCCAGCAGCTCATCGGGACTGCAGTCCTACGAGCAGTACTTC.

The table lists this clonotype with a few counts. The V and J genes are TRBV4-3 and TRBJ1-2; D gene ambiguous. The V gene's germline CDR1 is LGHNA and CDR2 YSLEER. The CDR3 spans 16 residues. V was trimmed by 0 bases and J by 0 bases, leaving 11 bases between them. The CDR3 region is CASSQEEASSNYGYTF. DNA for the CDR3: TGCGCCAGCAGCCAAGAAGAGGCCAGCTCTAACTATGGCTACACCTTC.

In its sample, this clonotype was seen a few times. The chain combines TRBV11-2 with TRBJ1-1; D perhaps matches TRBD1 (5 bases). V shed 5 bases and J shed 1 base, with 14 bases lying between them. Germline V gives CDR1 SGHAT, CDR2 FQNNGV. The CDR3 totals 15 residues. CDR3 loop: CASSGRWGENTEAFF. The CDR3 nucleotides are TGTGCCAGCAGCGGCCGGTGGGGGGAGAACACTGAAGCTTTCTTT.

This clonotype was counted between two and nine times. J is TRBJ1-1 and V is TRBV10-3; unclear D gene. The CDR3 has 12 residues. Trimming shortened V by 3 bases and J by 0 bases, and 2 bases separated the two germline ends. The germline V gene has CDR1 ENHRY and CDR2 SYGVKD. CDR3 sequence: CAISEMNTEAFF. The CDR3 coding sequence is TGTGCCATCAGTGAAATGAACACTGAAGCTTTCTTT.

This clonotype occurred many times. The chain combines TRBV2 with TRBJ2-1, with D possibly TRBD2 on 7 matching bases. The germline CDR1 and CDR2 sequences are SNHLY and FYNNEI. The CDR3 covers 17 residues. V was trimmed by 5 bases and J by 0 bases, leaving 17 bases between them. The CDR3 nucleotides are TGTGCCAGCAGTCCGCTTTTGCGGGGGCCCTCCTACAATGAGCAGTTCTTC. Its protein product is CASSPLLRGPSYNEQFF.

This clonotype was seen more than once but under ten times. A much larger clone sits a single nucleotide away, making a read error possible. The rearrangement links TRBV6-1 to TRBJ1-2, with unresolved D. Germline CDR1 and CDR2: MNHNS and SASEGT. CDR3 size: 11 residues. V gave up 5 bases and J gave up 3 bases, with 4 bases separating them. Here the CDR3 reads CASSTDYGYTF. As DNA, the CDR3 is TGTGCCAGCAGTACGGACTATGGCTACACCTTC.

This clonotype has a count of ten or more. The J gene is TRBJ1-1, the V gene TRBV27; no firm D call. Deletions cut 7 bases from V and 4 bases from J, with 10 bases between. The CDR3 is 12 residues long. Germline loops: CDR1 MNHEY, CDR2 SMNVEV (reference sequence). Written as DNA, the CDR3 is TGTGCCAGCACCGGGGAGGGCACTGAAGCTTTCTTT. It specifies CASTGEGTEAFF.

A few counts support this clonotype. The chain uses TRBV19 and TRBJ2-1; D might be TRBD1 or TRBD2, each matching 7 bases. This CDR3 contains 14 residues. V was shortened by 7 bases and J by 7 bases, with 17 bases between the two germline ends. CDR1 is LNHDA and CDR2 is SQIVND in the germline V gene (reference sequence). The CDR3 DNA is TGTGCCAGTACCTCGACAGGGAGGGTTAATGAGCAGTTCTTC. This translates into CASTSTGRVNEQFF.

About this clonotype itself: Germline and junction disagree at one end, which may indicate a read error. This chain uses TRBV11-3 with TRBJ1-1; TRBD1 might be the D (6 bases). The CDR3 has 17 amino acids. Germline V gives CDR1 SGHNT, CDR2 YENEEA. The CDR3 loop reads CASSSVDGTGSNTEALF. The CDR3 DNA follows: TGTGCCAGCAGCTCCGTAGATGGAACAGGGTCGAACACTGAAGCTCTCTTT.

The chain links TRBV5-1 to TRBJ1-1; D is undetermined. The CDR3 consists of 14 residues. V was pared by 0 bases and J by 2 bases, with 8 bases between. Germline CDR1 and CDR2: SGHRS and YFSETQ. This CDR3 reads CASSLVEGNTEAFF. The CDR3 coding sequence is TGCGCCAGCAGCTTGGTTGAGGGAAACACTGAAGCTTTCTTT.

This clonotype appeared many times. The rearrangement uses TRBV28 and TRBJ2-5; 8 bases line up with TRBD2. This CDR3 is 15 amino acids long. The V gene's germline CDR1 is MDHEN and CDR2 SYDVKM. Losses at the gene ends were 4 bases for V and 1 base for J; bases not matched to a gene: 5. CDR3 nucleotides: TGTGCCAGCAGTTGGCTAGCGGGCCGCCAAGAGACCCAGTACTTC. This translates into CASSWLAGRQETQYF.

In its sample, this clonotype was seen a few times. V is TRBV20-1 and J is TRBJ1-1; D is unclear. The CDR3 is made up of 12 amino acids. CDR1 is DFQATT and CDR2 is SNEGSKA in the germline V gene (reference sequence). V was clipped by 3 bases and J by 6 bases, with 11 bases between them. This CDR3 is CSASWWSSEAFF. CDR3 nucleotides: TGCAGTGCTAGTTGGTGGAGCTCTGAAGCTTTCTTT.

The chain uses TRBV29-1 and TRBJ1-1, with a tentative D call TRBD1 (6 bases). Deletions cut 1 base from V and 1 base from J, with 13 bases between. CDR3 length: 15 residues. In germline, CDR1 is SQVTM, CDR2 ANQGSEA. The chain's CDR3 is CSVEVGDRRNTEAFF. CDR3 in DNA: TGCAGCGTTGAAGTGGGTGACAGGAGGAACACTGAAGCTTTCTTT.

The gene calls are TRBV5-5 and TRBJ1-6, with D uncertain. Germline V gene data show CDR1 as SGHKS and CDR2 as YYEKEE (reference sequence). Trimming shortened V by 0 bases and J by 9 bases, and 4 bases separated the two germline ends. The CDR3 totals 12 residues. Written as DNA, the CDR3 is TGTGCCAGCAGCTTGGATCCTTCACCCCTCCACTTT. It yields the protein CASSLDPSPLHF.

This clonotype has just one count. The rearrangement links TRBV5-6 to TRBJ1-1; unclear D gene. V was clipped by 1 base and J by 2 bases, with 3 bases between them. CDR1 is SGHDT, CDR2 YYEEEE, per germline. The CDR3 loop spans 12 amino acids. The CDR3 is CASSLYNTEAFF. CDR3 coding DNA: TGTGCCAGCAGCTTGTATAACACTGAAGCTTTCTTT.

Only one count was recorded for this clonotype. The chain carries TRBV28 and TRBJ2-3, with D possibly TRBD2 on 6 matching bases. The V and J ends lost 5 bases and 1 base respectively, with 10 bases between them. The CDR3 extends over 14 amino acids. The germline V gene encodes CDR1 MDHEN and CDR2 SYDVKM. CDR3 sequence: CASSARLGTDTQYF. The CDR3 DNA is TGTGCCAGCAGTGCGCGACTAGGCACAGATACGCAGTATTTT.

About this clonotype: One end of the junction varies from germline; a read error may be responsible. CDR3 sequence reads: CSTSGGYQETQYF. For the CDR3, the DNA is TGCAGTACTAGCGGGGGGTACCAAGAGACCCAGTACTTC. The rearrangement links TRBV20-1 to TRBJ2-5; 12 nucleotides line up with TRBD2. Germline assignment: CDR1 DFQATT and CDR2 SNEGSKA (reference sequence). This CDR3 has 13 amino acids.

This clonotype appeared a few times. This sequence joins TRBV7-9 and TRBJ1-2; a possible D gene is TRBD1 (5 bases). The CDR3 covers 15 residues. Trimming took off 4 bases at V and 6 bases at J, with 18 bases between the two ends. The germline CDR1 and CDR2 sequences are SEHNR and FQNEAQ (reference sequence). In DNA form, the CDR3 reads TGTGCCAGCAGCTCCGGGGGGGGACGGTCGGATGGCTACACCTTC. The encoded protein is CASSSGGGRSDGYTF.

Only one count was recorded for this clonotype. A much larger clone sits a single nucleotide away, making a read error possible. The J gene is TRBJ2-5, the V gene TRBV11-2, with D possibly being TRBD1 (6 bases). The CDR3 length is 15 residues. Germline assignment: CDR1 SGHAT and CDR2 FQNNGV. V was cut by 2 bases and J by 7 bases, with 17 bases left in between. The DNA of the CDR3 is TGTGCCAGCAGCTTATTCGCAAAGTTAGGGGGGACCCAGTACTTC. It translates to CASSLFAKLGGTQYF.